These T cell receptor beta chains were read from a single sample in a study of regulatory T cells in long-lasting Graves disease. TCRdb independently ran MiXCR on the multiplex PCR reads; one entry per CDR3 protein. The sample shows roughly 430,000 distinct CDR3 sequences, around a fifth of them seen only once. Specimen: peripheral blood mononuclear cells (PBMCs), collected when the disease was refractory, from a patient treated with antithyroid drugs. These receptors came from a female donor with Graves disease. The CDR3 runs from the conserved cysteine through the conserved F or W. A D gene is named only where the DNA matches it firmly.

V,D,CDR3
TRBV25-1,TRBD2,CASSEWASGTDTQYF
TRBV29-1,TRBD2,CSVYVSGAGELFF
TRBV12-3/TRBV12-4,-,CASTSQGEAFF
TRBV27,-,CASSLSVGGNTIYF
TRBV30,TRBD2,CAWSVVRSGRIIGELFF
TRBV29-1,TRBD2,CSVAPSGNTDTQYF
TRBV28,-,CASSPGGRQVTYEQYF
TRBV2,-,CASSEGQTYEQYF
TRBV6-1,-,CASSDLGTKGEKLFF
TRBV11-2,-,CASRPLSGWRPGELFF
TRBV20-1,TRBD1,CSARAGTGGFYEQYF
TRBV4-1,-,CASSQGATRRLSNSPLHF
TRBV5-6,-,CASSPGGGNYGYTF
TRBV15,-,CATSSPGYTEAFF
TRBV7-9,-,CASSLSAEAGNTIYF
TRBV28,-,CASKKLETQYF
TRBV5-4,TRBD2,CASSPSTGRTSGYEQYF
TRBV5-4,-,CASSHSDSYEQYF
TRBV20-1,-,CSARNLGARETQYF
TRBV18,-,CASSPGHHFYGYTF
TRBV15,-,CATSRDMWKQETQYF
TRBV29-1,-,CSVGLLNTGELFF
TRBV20-1,-,CSARPVLGSLYEQYF
TRBV12-3/TRBV12-4,TRBD1,CASSFDMTGVYGYTF
TRBV2,-,CASSERRNEKLFF
TRBV27,TRBD2,CASSLSTSGSYNEQFF
TRBV29-1,TRBD1,CSVDRQGAGEQYF
TRBV6-2/TRBV6-3,TRBD1,CASTLTGKDFGYNEQFF
TRBV9,-,CASSPLRDPGNQPQHF
TRBV11-1,-,CASSAGINYEQYF
TRBV27,-,CASRSAGKETQYF
TRBV28,-,CASGYSGNTIYF
TRBV30,-,CARSEILYEQYF
TRBV7-2,-,CASSLVGTRVGSSPLHF
TRBV28,-,CASSFPLNQPQHF
TRBV15,TRBD1,CATSRDFGTGEAFF
TRBV5-1,-,CASSVEVASRAYEQYF
TRBV28,TRBD2,CASSEGLAGNTGELFF
TRBV2,-,CASSEQSRGDSTGELFF
TRBV30,-,CAWSPGLGLFF
TRBV6-2/TRBV6-3,-,CASSYSWHGDTEAFF
TRBV5-5,TRBD1,CASSWTGFSAFF
TRBV7-8,TRBD2,CASSVSGTSGNYEQYF
TRBV7-9,-,CASSLGQLGELFF
TRBV7-8,-,CASSLGHSPLHF
TRBV29-1,-,CSVGRGGRTEAFF
TRBV7-2,-,CASSSGDRGYGQYF
TRBV19,TRBD2,CASSIEWASGISYEQYF